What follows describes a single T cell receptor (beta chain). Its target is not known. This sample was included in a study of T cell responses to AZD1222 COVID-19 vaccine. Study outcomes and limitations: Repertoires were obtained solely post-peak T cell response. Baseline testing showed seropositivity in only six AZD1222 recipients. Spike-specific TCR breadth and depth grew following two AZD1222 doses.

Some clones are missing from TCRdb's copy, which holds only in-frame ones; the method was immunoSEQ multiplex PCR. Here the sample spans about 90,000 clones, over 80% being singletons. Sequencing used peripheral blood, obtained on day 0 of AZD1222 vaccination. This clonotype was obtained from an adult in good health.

The CDR3 coding sequence is TGCGCCAGCAGCGGCCCCGCGGCGGGAGCGGGTGAGCAGTTCTTC. Translated: CASSGPAAGAGEQFF. This chain uses TRBV5-1 with TRBJ2-1, with 7 bases that match TRBD2. V was pared by 4 bases and J by 9 bases, with 13 bases of the junction left unmatched. The CDR3 length is 15 residues. Germline values: CDR1 SGHRS, CDR2 YFSETQ. Variable domain in full (rest from reference TRBV5-1 and TRBJ2-1): KAGVTQTPRYLIKTRGQQVTLSCSPISGHRSVSWYQQTPGQGLQFLFEYFSETQRNKGNFPGRFSGRQFSNSRSEMNVSTLELGDSALYLCASSGPAAGAGEQFFGPGTRLTVL.